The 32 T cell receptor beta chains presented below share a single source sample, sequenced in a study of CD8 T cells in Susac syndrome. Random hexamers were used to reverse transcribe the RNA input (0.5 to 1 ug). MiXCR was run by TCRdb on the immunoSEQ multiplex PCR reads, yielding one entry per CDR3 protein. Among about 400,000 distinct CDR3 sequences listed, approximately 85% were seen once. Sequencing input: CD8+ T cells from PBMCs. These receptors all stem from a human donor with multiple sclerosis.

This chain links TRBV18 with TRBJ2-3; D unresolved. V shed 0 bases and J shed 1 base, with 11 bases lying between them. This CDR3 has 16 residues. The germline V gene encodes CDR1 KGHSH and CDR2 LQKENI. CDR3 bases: TGTGCCAGCTCACCACCGACTCCTAAACGCACAGATACGCAGTATTTT. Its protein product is CASSPPTPKRTDTQYF.

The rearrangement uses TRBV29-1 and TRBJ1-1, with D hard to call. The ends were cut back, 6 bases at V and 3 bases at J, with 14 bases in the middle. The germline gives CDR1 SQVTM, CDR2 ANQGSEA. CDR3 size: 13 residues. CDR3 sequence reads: CSVEHSLYTEAFF. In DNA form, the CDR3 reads TGCAGCGTCGAGCACTCCCTGTACACTGAAGCTTTCTTT.

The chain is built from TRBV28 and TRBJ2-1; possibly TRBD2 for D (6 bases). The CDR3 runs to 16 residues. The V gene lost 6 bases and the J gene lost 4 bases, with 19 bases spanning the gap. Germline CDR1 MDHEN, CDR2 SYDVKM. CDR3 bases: TGTGCCAGCAGCCCCCCTGGGGCGGGACTTTACAATGAGCAGTTCTTC. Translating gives CASSPPGAGLYNEQFF.

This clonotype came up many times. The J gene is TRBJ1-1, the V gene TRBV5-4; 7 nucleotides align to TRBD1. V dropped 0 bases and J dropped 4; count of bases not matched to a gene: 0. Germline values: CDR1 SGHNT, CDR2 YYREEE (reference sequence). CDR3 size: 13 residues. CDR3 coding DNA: TGTGCCAGCAGCTTGGACAGGGGCACTGAAGCTTTCTTT. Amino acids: CASSLDRGTEAFF.

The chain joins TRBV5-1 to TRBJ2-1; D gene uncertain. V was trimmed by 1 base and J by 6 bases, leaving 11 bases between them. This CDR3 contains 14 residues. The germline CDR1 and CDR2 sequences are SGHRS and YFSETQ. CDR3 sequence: CASSLYPEANEQFF. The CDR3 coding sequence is TGCGCCAGCAGCTTGTATCCAGAGGCCAATGAGCAGTTCTTC. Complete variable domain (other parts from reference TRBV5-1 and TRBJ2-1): KAGVTQTPRYLIKTRGQQVTLSCSPISGHRSVSWYQQTPGQGLQFLFEYFSETQRNKGNFPGRFSGRQFSNSRSEMNVSTLELGDSALYLCASSLYPEANEQFFGPGTRLTVL.

CDR3 nucleotides: TGTGCCAGCAGCCAGACAGGGCAGCTTTTCTTT. It codes for CASSQTGQLFF. The chain employs TRBV3-1 and TRBJ1-1, with TRBD1 identical over 7 bases. This CDR3 is built from 11 residues. With V trimmed by 3 bases and J by 13 bases, 5 bases remained unmatched. Germline loops: CDR1 LGHDT, CDR2 YNNKEL (reference sequence).

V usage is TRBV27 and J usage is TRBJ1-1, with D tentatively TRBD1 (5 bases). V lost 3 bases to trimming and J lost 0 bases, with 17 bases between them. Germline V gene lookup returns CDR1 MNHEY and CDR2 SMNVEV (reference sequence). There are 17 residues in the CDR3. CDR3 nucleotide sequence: TGTGCCAGCAGTTTCCAGCCCCAGGGTCCAATGAACACTGAAGCTTTCTTT. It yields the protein CASSFQPQGPMNTEAFF.

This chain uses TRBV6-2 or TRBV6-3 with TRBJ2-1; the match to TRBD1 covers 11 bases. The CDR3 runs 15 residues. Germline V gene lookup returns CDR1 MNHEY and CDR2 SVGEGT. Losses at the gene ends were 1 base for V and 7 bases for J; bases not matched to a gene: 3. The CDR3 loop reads CASSYYGQGANEQFF. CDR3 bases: TGTGCCAGCAGTTACTACGGACAGGGGGCTAATGAGCAGTTCTTC.

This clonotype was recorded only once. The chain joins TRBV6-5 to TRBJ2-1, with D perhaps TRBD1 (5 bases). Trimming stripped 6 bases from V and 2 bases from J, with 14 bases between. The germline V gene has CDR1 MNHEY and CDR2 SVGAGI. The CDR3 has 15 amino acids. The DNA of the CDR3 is TGTGCCAGCAGCCCCTCAGGGATCGCCTACAATGAGCAGTTCTTC. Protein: CASSPSGIAYNEQFF.

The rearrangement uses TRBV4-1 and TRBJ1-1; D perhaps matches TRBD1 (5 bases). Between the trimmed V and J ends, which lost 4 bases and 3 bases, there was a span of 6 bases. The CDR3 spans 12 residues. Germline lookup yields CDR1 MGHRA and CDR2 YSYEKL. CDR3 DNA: TGCGCCAGCAGCCCGACAGACACTGAAGCTTTCTTT. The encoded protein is CASSPTDTEAFF.

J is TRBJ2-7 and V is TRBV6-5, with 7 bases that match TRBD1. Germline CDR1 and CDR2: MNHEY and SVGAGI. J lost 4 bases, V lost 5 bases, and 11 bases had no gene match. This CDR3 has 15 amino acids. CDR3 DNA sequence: TGTGCCAGCAGTAAACCTCGGGACAGAGAATACGAGCAGTACTTC. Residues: CASSKPRDREYEQYF.

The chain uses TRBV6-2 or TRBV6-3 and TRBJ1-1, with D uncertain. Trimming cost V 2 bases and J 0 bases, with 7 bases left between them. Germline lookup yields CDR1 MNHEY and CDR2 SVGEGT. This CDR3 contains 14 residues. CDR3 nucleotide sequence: TGTGCCAGCAGTTACCTGGAATTGAACACTGAAGCTTTCTTT. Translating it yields CASSYLELNTEAFF.

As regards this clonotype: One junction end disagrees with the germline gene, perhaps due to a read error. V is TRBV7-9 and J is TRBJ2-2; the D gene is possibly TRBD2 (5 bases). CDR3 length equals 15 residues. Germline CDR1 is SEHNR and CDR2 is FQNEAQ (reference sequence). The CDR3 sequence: CASSLDVANTGEPFF. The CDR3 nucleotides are TGTGCCAGCAGCTTAGATGTAGCGAACACCGGGGAGCCGTTTTTT. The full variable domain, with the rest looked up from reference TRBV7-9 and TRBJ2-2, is DTGVSQNPRHKITKRGQNVTFRCDPISEHNRLYWYRQTLGQGPEFLTYFQNEAQLEKSRLLSDRFSAERPKGSFSTLEIQRTEQGDSAMYLCASSLDVANTGEPFFGEGSRLTVL.

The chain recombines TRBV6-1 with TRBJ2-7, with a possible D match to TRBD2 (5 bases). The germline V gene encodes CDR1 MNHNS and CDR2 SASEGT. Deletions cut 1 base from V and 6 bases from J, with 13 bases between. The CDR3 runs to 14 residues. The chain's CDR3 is CASSEVGWGVEQYF. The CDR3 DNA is TGTGCCAGCAGTGAAGTCGGGTGGGGAGTCGAGCAGTACTTC.

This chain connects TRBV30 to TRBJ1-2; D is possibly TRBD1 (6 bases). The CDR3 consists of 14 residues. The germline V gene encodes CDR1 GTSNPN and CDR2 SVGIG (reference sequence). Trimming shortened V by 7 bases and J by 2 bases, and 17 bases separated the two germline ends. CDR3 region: CASPGHRFNYGYTF. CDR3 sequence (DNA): TGTGCCTCCCCGGGACATAGGTTCAACTATGGCTACACCTTC.

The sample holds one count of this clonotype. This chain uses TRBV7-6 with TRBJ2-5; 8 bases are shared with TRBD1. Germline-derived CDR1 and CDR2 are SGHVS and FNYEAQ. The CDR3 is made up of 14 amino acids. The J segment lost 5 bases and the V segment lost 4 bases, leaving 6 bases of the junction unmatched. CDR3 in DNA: TGTGCCAGCAGCTACGGACAGGGCTACGAGACCCAGTACTTC. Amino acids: CASSYGQGYETQYF.

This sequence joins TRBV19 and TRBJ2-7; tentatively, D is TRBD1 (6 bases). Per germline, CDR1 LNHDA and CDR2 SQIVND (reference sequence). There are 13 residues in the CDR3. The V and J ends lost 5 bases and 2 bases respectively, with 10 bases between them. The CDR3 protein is CASSPGHPYEQYF. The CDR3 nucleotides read TGTGCCAGTAGTCCGGGACATCCCTACGAGCAGTACTTC.

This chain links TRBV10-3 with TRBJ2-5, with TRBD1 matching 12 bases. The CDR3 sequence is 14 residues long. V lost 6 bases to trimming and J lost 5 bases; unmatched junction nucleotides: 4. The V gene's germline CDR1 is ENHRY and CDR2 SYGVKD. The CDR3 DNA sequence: TGTGCCATCAGGGGGACAGGGGGCATGGAGACCCAGTACTTC. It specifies CAIRGTGGMETQYF.

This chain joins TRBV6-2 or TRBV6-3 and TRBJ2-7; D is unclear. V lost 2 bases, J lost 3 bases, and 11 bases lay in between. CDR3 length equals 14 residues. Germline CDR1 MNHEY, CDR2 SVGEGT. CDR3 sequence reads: CASSYAALLYEQYF. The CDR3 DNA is TGTGCCAGCAGTTACGCGGCCCTCCTCTACGAGCAGTACTTC.

The CDR3 DNA sequence: TGCAGTGCTAGAGATCTGACCGGACTAGAGTACAATGAGCAGTTCTTC. It yields the protein CSARDLTGLEYNEQFF. The rearrangement uses TRBV20-1 and TRBJ2-1, with TRBD2 identical over 7 bases. The trim removed 0 bases at V and 4 bases at J, leaving 9 bases unmatched. Germline V CDR1 and CDR2: DFQATT, SNEGSKA (reference sequence). The CDR3 extends over 16 amino acids.

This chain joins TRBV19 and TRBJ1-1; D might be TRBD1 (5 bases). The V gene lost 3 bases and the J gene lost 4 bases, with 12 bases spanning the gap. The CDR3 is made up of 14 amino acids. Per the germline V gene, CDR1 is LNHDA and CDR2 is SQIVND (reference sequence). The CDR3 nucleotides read TGTGCCAGTAGTATTTGGGGCCTAGGCACTGAAGCTTTCTTT. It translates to CASSIWGLGTEAFF.

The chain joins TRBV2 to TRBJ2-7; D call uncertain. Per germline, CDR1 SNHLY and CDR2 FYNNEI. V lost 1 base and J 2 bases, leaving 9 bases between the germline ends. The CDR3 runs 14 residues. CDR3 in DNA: TGTGCCAGCAGTGAAGTTCGCGGTCCCTACGAGCAGTACTTC. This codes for CASSEVRGPYEQYF.

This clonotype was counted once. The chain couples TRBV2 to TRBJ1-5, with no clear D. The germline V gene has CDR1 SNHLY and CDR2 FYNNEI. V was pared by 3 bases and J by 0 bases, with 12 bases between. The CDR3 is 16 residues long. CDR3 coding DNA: TGTGCCAGCAGTGAGGTGGGCCTTTATAGCAATCAGCCCCAGCATTTT. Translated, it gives CASSEVGLYSNQPQHF. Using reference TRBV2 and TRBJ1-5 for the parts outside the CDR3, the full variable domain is EPEVTQTPSHQVTQMGQEVILRCVPISNHLYFYWYRQILGQKVEFLVSFYNNEISEKSEIFDDQFSVERPDGSNFTLKIRSTKLEDSAMYFCASSEVGLYSNQPQHFGDGTRLSIL.

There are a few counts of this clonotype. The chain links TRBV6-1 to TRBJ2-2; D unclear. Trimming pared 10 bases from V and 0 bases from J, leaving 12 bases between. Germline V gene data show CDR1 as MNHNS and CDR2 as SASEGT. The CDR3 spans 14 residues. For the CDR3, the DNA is TGTGCCACCACGAATTGGGCGAACACCGGGGAGCTGTTTTTT. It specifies CATTNWANTGELFF.

The DNA for the CDR3 is TGTGCCAGCAGCTTGGCTGGCGGGGGAGATGAGCAGTTCTTC. It yields the protein CASSLAGGGDEQFF. This chain links TRBV5-4 with TRBJ2-1; 7 nucleotides align to TRBD2. Per the germline V gene, CDR1 is SGHNT and CDR2 is YYREEE (reference sequence). After removal of 0 bases from V and 8 bases from J, the junction contained 5 bases not matched to a gene. The CDR3 runs 14 residues.

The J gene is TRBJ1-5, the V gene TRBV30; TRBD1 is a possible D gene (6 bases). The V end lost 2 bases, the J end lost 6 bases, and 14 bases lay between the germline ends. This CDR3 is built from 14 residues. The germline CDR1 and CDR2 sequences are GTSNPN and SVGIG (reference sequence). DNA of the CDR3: TGTGCCTGGAGTCAAAGGGACATCACTCAGCCCCAGCATTTT. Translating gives CAWSQRDITQPQHF.

In DNA, the CDR3 is TGTGCCGGTGCTACGGGAGGGGTGTTCGAAGCTTTCTTT. Its protein is CAGATGGVFEAFF. The chain is built from TRBV13 and TRBJ1-1; D might be TRBD1 (5 bases). Per germline, CDR1 PRHDT and CDR2 FYEKMQ (reference sequence). This CDR3 has 13 amino acids. Deletions cut 11 bases from V and 8 bases from J, with 21 bases between.

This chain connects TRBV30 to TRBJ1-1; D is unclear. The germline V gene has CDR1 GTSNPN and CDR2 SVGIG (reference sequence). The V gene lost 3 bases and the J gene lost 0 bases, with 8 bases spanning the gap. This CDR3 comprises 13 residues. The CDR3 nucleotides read TGTGCCTGGAGGGACGGCATGAACACTGAAGCTTTCTTT. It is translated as CAWRDGMNTEAFF.

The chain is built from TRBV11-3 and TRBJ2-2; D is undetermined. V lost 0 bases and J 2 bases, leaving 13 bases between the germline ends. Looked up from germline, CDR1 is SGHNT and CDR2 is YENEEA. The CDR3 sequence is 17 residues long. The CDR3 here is CASSLDATRLNTGELFF. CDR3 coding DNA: TGTGCCAGCAGCTTAGATGCGACGCGGCTTAACACCGGGGAGCTGTTTTTT.

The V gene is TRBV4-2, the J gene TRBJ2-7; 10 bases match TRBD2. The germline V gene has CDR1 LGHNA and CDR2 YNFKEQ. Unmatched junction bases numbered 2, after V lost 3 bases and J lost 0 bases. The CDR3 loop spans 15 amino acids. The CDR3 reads CASSHTSGDSYEQYF. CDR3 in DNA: TGTGCCAGCAGCCACACTAGCGGGGACTCCTACGAGCAGTACTTC.

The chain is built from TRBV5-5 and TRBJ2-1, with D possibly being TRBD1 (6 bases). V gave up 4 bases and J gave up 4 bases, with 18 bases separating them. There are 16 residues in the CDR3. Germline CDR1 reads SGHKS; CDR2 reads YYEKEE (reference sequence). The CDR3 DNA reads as TGTGCCAGCAGCCTAAAGGACAGTAGAGCATACAATGAGCAGTTCTTC. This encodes CASSLKDSRAYNEQFF.

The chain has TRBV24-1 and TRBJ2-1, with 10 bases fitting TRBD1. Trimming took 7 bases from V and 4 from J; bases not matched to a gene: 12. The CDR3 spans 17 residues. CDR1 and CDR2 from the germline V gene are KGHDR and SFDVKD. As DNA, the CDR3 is TGTGCCACCAGCGCCGGGACAGGGGCCCCAAATTACAATGAGCAGTTCTTC. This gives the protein CATSAGTGAPNYNEQFF.